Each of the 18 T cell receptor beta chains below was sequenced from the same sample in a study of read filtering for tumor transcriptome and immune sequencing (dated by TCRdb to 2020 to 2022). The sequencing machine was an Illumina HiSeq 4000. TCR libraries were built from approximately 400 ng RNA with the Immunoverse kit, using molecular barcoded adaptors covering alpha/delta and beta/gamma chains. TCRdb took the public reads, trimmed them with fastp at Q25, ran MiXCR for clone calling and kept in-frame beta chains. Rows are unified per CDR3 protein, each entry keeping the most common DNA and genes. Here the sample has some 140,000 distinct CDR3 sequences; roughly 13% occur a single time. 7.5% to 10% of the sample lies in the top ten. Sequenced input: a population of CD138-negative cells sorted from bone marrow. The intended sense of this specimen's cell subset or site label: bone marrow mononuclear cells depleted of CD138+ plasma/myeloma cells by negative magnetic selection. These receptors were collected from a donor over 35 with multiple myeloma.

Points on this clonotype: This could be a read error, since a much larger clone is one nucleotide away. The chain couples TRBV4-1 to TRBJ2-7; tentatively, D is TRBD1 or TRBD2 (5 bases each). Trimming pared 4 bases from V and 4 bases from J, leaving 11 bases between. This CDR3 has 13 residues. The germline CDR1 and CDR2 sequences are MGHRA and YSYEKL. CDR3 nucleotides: TGCGCCAGCAGCCGGGACGGGGAGTACGAGCAGTACTTC. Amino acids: CASSRDGEYEQYF.

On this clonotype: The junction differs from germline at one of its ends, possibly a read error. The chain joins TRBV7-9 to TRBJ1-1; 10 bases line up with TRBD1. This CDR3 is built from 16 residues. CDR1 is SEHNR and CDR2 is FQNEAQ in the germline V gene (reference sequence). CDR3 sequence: CASSLPDRGQKTEAFF. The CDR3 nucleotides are TGTGCCAGCAGCTTACCAGACAGGGGGCAAAAAACTGAAGCTTTTTTT.

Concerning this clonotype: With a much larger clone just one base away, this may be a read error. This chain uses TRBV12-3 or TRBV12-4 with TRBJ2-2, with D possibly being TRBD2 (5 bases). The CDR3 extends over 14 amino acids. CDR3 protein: CASSYGMNTGELLF. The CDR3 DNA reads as TGTGCCAGCAGTTACGGGATGAACACCGGGGAGCTGCTTTTT.

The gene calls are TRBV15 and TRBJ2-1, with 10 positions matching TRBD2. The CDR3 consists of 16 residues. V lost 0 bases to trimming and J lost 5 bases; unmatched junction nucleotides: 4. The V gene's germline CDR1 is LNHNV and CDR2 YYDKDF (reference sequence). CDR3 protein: CATSRDKLAGNNEQFF. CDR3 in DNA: TGTGCCACCAGCAGAGATAAACTAGCGGGGAACAATGAGCAGTTCTTC.

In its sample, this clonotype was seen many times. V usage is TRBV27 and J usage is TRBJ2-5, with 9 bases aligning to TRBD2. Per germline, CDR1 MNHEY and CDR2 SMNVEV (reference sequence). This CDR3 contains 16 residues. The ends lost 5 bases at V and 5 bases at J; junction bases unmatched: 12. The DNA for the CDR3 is TGTGCCAGCAGTAGCTTGGCTAGCGGGGTATTCGAGACCCAGTACTTC. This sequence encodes CASSSLASGVFETQYF.

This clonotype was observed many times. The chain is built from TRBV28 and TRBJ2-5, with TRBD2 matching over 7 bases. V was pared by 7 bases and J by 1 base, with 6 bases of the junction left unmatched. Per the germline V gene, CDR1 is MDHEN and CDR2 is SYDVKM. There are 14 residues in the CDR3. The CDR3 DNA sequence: TGTGCCAGCACCCCTTGGGGGGGCCAAGAGACCCAGTACTTC. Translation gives CASTPWGGQETQYF.

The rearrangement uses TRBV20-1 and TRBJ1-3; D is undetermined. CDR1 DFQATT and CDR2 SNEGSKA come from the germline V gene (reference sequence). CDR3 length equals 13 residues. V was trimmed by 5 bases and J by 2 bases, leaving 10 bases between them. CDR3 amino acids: CSAFRPAGNTIYF. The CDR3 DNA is TGCAGTGCTTTCCGGCCGGCTGGAAACACCATATATTTT.

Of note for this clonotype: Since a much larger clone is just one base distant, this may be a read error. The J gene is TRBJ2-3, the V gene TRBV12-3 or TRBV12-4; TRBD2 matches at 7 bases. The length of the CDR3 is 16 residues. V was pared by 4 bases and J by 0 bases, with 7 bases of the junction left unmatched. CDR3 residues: CASSSRPSGSTDTQYF. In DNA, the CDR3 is TGTGCCAGCAGTTCACGGCCTAGCGGTAGCACAGATACGCAGTATTTT.

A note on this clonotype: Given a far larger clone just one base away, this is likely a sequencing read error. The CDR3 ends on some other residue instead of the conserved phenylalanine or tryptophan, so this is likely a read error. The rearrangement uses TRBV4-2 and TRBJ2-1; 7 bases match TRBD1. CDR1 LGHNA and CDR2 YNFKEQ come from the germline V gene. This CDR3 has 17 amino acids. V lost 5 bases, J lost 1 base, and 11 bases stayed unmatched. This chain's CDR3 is CASSLVSRDSSYNEQFS. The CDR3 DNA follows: TGTGCCAGCAGCTTAGTTTCCCGGGACAGTTCCTACAATGAGCAGTTCTCC.

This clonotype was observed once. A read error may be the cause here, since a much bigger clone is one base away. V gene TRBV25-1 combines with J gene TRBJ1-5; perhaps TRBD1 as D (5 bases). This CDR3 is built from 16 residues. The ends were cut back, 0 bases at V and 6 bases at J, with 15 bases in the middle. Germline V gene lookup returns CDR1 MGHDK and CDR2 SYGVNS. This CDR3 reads CASSEYEGSGTQPQHF. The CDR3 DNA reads TGTGCCAGCAGTGAATATGAGGGGTCAGGGACTCAGCCCCAGCATTTT.

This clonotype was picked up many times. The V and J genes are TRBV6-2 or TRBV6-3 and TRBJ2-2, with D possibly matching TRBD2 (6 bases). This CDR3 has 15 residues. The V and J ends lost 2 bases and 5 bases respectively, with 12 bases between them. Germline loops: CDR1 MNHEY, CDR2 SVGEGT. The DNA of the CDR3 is TGTGCCAGCAGTTACGTAGCGGCCCGTACCGGGGAGCTGTTTTTT. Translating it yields CASSYVAARTGELFF.

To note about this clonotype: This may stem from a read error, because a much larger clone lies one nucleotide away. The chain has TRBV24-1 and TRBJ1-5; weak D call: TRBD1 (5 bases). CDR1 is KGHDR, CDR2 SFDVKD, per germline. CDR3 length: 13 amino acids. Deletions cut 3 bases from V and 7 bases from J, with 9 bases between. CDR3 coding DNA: TGTGCCACCAGTGATACGGGGGGGCAGCCCCAGCATTTT. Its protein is CATSDTGGQPQHF.

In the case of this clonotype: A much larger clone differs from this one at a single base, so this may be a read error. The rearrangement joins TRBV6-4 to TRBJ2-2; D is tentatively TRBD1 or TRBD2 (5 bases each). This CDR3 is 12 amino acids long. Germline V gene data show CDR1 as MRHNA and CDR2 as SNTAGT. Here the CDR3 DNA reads TGTGCCAGCAAGGGGTGGACCGGGGAGCTGTCTTTT. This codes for CASKGWTGELSF.

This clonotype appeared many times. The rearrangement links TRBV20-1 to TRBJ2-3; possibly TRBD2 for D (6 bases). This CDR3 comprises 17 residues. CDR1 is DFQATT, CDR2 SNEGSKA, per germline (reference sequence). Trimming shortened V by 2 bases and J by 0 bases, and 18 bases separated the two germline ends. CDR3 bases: TGCAGTGCTAGAATCTTTTTAGGGACTTGGAGCACAGATACGCAGTATTTT. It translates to CSARIFLGTWSTDTQYF.

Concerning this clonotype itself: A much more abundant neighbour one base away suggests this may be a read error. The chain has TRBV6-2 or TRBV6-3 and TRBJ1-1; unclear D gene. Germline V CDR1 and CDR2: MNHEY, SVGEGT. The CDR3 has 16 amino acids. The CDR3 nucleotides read TGTGCCAGCAGTTACTATGAAACTGGGCCCAACACTGAAGCTTCCTTT. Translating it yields CASSYYETGPNTEASF.

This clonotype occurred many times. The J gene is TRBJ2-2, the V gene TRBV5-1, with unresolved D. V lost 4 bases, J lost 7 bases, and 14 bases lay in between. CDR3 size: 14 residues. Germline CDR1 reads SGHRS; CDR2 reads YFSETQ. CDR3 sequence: CASSIASTDGELFF. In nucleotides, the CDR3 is TGCGCCAGCAGCATAGCCTCGACGGACGGGGAGCTGTTTTTT.

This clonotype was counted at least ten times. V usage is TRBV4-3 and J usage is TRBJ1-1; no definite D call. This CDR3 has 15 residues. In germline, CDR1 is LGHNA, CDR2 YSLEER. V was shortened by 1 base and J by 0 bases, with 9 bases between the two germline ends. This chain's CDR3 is CASSQGGRVNTEAFF. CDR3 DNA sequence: TGCGCCAGCAGCCAAGGGGGAAGGGTGAACACTGAAGCTTTCTTT.

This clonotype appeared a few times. In nucleotides, the CDR3 is TGTGCCAGCAGTGATGGCGGGAGGGCCTTCCCCTACAATGAGCAGTTCTTC. This gives the protein CASSDGGRAFPYNEQFF. The chain uses TRBV25-1 and TRBJ2-1; 9 nucleotides match TRBD2. V dropped 3 bases and J dropped 2; count of bases not matched to a gene: 8. Germline V gene sequence: CDR1 MGHDK, CDR2 SYGVNS. CDR3 length: 17 amino acids.